The entry below gives a single TCR beta chain sequence along with its context. Its recognized antigen is unknown. Within one base of it there is no much larger clone, and no base qualities were kept. TCRbeta CDR3 regions were amplified from genomic DNA using the immunoSEQ Assay, a bias-controlled multiplex PCR. The published analysis was carried out like this. Nucleated cell counts per sample were estimated from amplification of reference gene primers within the assay. To quantify the absolute abundance of each unique TCRbeta CDR3 rearrangement, sequence reads were collapsed and filtered. For each sample, productive Simpson clonality was calculated as the square root of Simpson's diversity index across productive rearrangements. The clones in this table, taken by TCRdb from immuneACCESS, are in-frame only. Not every clone is retained; where verified, under half of the shortfall comes from an unresolved V gene, and the cause of the rest is unknown. V and J calls and clone size are copied from that table; D and trimming were computed from the DNA. The sample table records approximately 170,000 clones; 85% of these occur just once. In total, the top ten clones hold approximately 8% of the sample.

This record comes from a study of blood T cell repertoires in COVID-19 (dated by TCRdb to 2020 to 2022). Study-level background: Collaborator samples came from the United States, Italy and Spain and covered acute and convalescent phases of COVID-19. The prospective study material was composed of cDNA or gDNA derived from T cells, B-cell-depleted T cells, or PBMCs. Subjects who had been exposed to COVID-19, were actively infected with it, or had recovered from it provided the deeply sampled blood TCRbeta repertoires that made up the dataset. A freely available public database, intended as a resource for researchers studying the immune response to SARS-CoV-2, is where the repertoires were released. The samples were drawn from two sources: the first 160 participants of the ongoing ImmuneRACE study, and fewer than 1,500 subjects contributed by 6 global collaborators. A de-identified subject ID, COVID-19 status, age in years and sex were almost always included in the sample metadata. Where available, HLA class I and class II types were obtained from metadata supplied by the sample provider rather than from assay-based typing.

V gives up 4 bases and J gives up 2 bases, and the segment between their germline ends measures 9 bases. The CDR3 numbers 14 residues from cysteine through phenylalanine. The entry retains the CDR3 DNA only, 42 bases that are in frame from base 1. Per the germline V gene, MGHRA is the CDR1 and YSYEKL is the CDR2. One collaborating source in Seattle enrolled patients during active infection and followed them longitudinally through the course of disease. Collaborating institutions collected whole blood in K2EDTA tubes following their own protocols. For TCRbeta analysis, collaborators shipped samples as frozen whole blood, isolated PBMCs, or DNA extracted from either of those sample types. Findings and caveats that apply to the study as a whole: How much clinical and demographic metadata was included differed by source and by participant, and the metadata was provided uncurated.

The source of this sequence is a woman of 80 years or more with COVID-19, enrolled during active disease. Recombination linked TRBV4-1 to TRBJ1-3; no confident D gene assignment can be made. The sequencing sample was made of peripheral blood. The sequenced DNA is TGCGCCAGCAGCCTAACCTCGGCTGGAAACACCATATATTTT. Translated, this gives CASSLTSAGNTIYF.